This is a list of T cell receptor beta chains from one sample in a study of CD8 T cells in Susac syndrome. TCRdb re-called the immunoSEQ multiplex PCR reads through MiXCR, storing one row per CDR3 protein. Of 75,000 or so distinct CDR3 sequences listed, around 94% are singletons. The sequenced sample consisted of CD8+ T cells from PBMCs. All receptors come from a human donor with Susac syndrome. CDR3s include the opening cysteine and the closing phenylalanine or tryptophan. The D gene is left open where the match is weak. Size tells how often a clone was seen (once, few, many) or the class of an expanded clone, and some rows leave it out.

clone_size,v_call,j_call,d_call,cdr3_aa,cdr3_nt
.,TRBV20-1,TRBJ2-3,TRBD2,CSASSGGGAEDTQYF,TGCAGTGCTAGCTCTGGCGGGGGGGCCGAAGATACGCAGTATTTT
.,TRBV12-3/TRBV12-4,TRBJ1-5,.,CASSPGTANSNQPQHF,TGTGCCAGCAGCCCTGGGACTGCTAATAGCAATCAGCCCCAGCATTTT
once,TRBV5-4,TRBJ2-1,.,CASSLGINEQFF,TGTGCCAGCAGCTTAGGGATTAATGAGCAGTTCTTC
.,TRBV29-1,TRBJ2-2,TRBD1,CSVDRDTGELFF,TGCAGCGTGGACAGGGATACCGGGGAGCTTTTTTTT
.,TRBV30,TRBJ2-1,TRBD1,CAWSAGTGPYNEQFF,TGTGCCTGGAGTGCCGGGACAGGGCCTTACAATGAGCAGTTCTTC
.,TRBV5-4,TRBJ2-1,.,CASNGQDNEQFF,TGTGCCAGCAACGGCCAGGACAATGAGCAGTTCTTC
.,TRBV7-6,TRBJ1-3,.,CASSAYPSSGNTIYF,TGTGCCAGCAGCGCCTATCCTAGCTCTGGAAACACCATATATTTT
once,TRBV3-1,TRBJ1-2,.,CASSQGTTFYGYTF,TGTGCCAGCAGCCAAGGGACCACCTTCTATGGCTACACCTTC
once,TRBV5-4,TRBJ2-1,.,CASSSPSNEQFF,TGTGCCAGCAGCTCACCTTCCAATGAGCAGTTCTTC
.,TRBV6-4,TRBJ2-3,TRBD1,CASKGDSYTDTQYF,TGTGCCAGCAAGGGGGACAGCTACACAGATACGCAGTATTTT
.,TRBV20-1,TRBJ2-7,.,CSAGRRDYEQYF,TGCAGTGCCGGAAGGCGGGACTACGAGCAGTACTTC
.,TRBV7-9,TRBJ2-2,TRBD1,CASSATTGVPNTGELFF,TGTGCCAGCAGCGCGACAACAGGGGTGCCAAACACCGGGGAGCTGTTTTTT
.,TRBV2,TRBJ2-7,.,CASIEGTGDEQYF,TGTGCCAGCATTGAGGGGACGGGGGACGAGCAGTACTTC
once,TRBV20-1,TRBJ1-1,.,CSARDLPGTETTEAFF,TGCAGTGCTAGGGACCTCCCCGGGACGGAGACTACTGAAGCTTTCTTT
.,TRBV27,TRBJ1-2,TRBD1,CASRDRGNYGYTF,TGTGCCAGCAGGGACAGGGGGAACTATGGCTACACCTTC
.,TRBV27,TRBJ1-2,TRBD1,CASSSSQGNKDYGYTF,TGTGCCAGCAGTTCGTCACAGGGGAACAAGGACTATGGCTACACCTTC
.,TRBV3-1,TRBJ1-2,TRBD1,CASSQEGQGLVGYTF,TGTGCCAGCAGCCAAGAGGGACAGGGGTTGGTCGGCTACACCTTC
.,TRBV2,TRBJ2-1,TRBD2,CASRGLAGFQFF,TGTGCCAGCAGAGGACTAGCGGGATTTCAGTTCTTC